These 24 T cell receptor beta chains were sequenced from one sample in a study of blood T cell repertoires in COVID-19. Sequencing used immunoSEQ multiplex PCR; TCRdb keeps in-frame clones, though not all of them. Of 200,000 to 300,000 clones listed, roughly 86% are singletons. The sample consisted of PBMCs or T cells enriched from blood (not recorded which). These TCRs come from a woman aged 18-30 years who had recovered from COVID-19.

This chain connects TRBV11-3 to TRBJ1-2; 8 positions agree with TRBD1. After removal of 3 bases from V and 1 base from J, the junction contained 4 bases not matched to a gene. The CDR3 consists of 15 residues. CDR1 and CDR2 (germline): SGHNT, YENEEA. This CDR3 is CASSLQGAVNYGYTF. CDR3 sequence (DNA): TGTGCCAGCAGCTTGCAGGGGGCGGTTAACTATGGCTACACCTTC.

The J gene is TRBJ1-1, the V gene TRBV5-1; 7 bases agree with TRBD1. This CDR3 has 13 amino acids. Unmatched junction bases numbered 7, after V lost 4 bases and J lost 7 bases. The germline V gene encodes CDR1 SGHRS and CDR2 YFSETQ. CDR3 in DNA: TGCGCCAGCAGCCCAGGGGGTAGGAGTGAAGCTTTCTTT. The encoded protein is CASSPGGRSEAFF.

The chain has TRBV7-9 and TRBJ1-1; 8 nucleotides match TRBD1. Germline CDR1 and CDR2: SEHNR and FQNEAQ (reference sequence). The CDR3 spans 16 residues. Trimming at V came to 5 bases and at J to 0 bases, leaving 8 bases not matched to a gene. The CDR3 here is CASSASGGGMNTEAFF. CDR3 coding DNA: TGTGCCAGCAGCGCGTCAGGGGGCGGGATGAACACTGAAGCTTTCTTT.

The chain joins TRBV24-1 to TRBJ2-3; 11 positions agree with TRBD1. V lost 3 bases, J lost 3 bases, and 4 bases stayed unmatched. Germline loops: CDR1 KGHDR, CDR2 SFDVKD. CDR3 length: 16 amino acids. In nucleotides, the CDR3 is TGTGCCACCAGTGATCCGGGACAGGGGGGAACAGATACGCAGTATTTT. Protein sequence: CATSDPGQGGTDTQYF.

J is TRBJ2-5 and V is TRBV28, with 8 bases aligning to TRBD1. Germline CDR1 MDHEN, CDR2 SYDVKM. The CDR3 is 16 residues long. J lost 2 bases, V lost 1 base, and 6 bases had no gene match. The DNA of the CDR3 is TGTGCCAGCAGTTTATTGGCAGGGGGCTGGCAAGAGACCCAGTACTTC. Protein: CASSLLAGGWQETQYF.

The rearrangement joins TRBV5-1 to TRBJ2-7; 11 bases fit TRBD2. The germline V gene has CDR1 SGHRS and CDR2 YFSETQ. This CDR3 is 15 amino acids long. Trimming cost V 4 bases and J 5 bases; bases outside gene matches: 8. The CDR3 sequence is CASSPLAGGYNEQYF. The CDR3 DNA follows: TGCGCCAGCAGCCCGCTAGCGGGAGGTTACAACGAGCAGTACTTC.

The chain couples TRBV9 to TRBJ1-1; a possible D gene is TRBD1 (6 bases). This CDR3 is built from 14 residues. The V gene lost 4 bases and the J gene lost 0 bases, with 10 bases spanning the gap. The germline gives CDR1 SGDLS, CDR2 YYNGEE. The DNA for the CDR3 is TGTGCCAGCAGCCTTGGGACATTGAACACTGAAGCTTTCTTT. Its translation is CASSLGTLNTEAFF.

This chain uses TRBV7-3 with TRBJ2-3, with 7 bases aligning to TRBD2. CDR3 size: 18 residues. Germline V CDR1 and CDR2: SGHTA, FQGTGA. V lost 4 bases and J lost 0; bases outside the gene matches: 13. Here the CDR3 reads CASSSPVGRELSTDTQYF. The CDR3 coding sequence is TGTGCCAGCAGCTCTCCCGTCGGGCGGGAGTTAAGCACAGATACGCAGTATTTT.

This clone was counted a single time. This chain uses TRBV5-1 with TRBJ1-1; tentative D call: TRBD1 (5 bases). Germline-derived CDR1 and CDR2 are SGHRS and YFSETQ. Between the trimmed V and J ends, which lost 4 bases and 1 base, there was a span of 11 bases. This CDR3 has 14 residues. The CDR3 DNA reads TGCGCCAGCAGCCCTACCACAGGGAACACTGAAGCTTTCTTT. Its protein is CASSPTTGNTEAFF. Together with reference TRBV5-1 and TRBJ1-1, the CDR3 gives the full variable domain: KAGVTQTPRYLIKTRGQQVTLSCSPISGHRSVSWYQQTPGQGLQFLFEYFSETQRNKGNFPGRFSGRQFSNSRSEMNVSTLELGDSALYLCASSPTTGNTEAFFGQGTRLTVV.

The rearrangement joins TRBV28 to TRBJ2-7, with a tentative D call TRBD2 (5 bases). Germline CDR1 MDHEN, CDR2 SYDVKM. The V end was cut by 5 bases, the J end by 0 bases, with 11 bases between. This CDR3 contains 14 residues. DNA for the CDR3: TGTGCCAGCAGTGGTGTTAGCGACTCCTACGAGCAGTACTTC. Amino acid sequence: CASSGVSDSYEQYF. The variable domain in full, completed from reference TRBV28 and TRBJ2-7, reads DVKVTQSSRYLVKRTGEKVFLECVQDMDHENMFWYRQDPGLGLRLIYFSYDVKMKEKGDIPEGYSVSREKKERFSLILESASTNQTSMYLCASSGVSDSYEQYFGPGTRLTVT.

This rearrangement joins TRBV7-9 to TRBJ1-5; no reliable D call. Germline CDR1 SEHNR, CDR2 FQNEAQ (reference sequence). The CDR3 runs to 12 residues. V was cut by 5 bases and J by 7 bases, with 9 bases left in between. The CDR3 nucleotides read TGTGCCAGCAGCCTGCCCGGGCAGCCCCAGCATTTT. Its translation: CASSLPGQPQHF.

The chain uses TRBV19 and TRBJ1-4; D not certain. The germline V and J ends were trimmed by 8 bases and 4 bases, with 14 bases remaining between them. Germline CDR1 LNHDA, CDR2 SQIVND (reference sequence). The CDR3 runs 14 residues. The CDR3, as DNA: TGTGCCAGTCGGGGAACCTCGGATAATGAAAAACTGTTTTTT. Protein sequence: CASRGTSDNEKLFF.

The genes are TRBV15 and TRBJ2-4, with 8 bases aligning to TRBD1. With V trimmed by 5 bases and J by 6 bases, 9 bases remained unmatched. Looked up from germline, CDR1 is LNHNV and CDR2 is YYDKDF (reference sequence). The CDR3 extends over 15 amino acids. The CDR3 DNA is TGTGCCACCAGCGCAGACAGGGGACGGGGAAACATTCAGTACTTC. Its translation: CATSADRGRGNIQYF.

The CDR3 sequence is CASSKNRERIQETQYF. In DNA form, the CDR3 reads TGTGCCAGCAGTAAAAACAGGGAGAGGATCCAAGAGACCCAGTACTTC. The J gene is TRBJ2-5, the V gene TRBV6-6, with D possibly matching TRBD1 (6 bases). The CDR3 has 16 residues. The ends were cut back, 5 bases at V and 1 base at J, with 17 bases in the middle. From germline, CDR1 is MNHNY and CDR2 SVGAGI (reference sequence).

The chain carries TRBV6-5 and TRBJ1-2; 9 nucleotides line up with TRBD1. Germline CDR1 MNHEY, CDR2 SVGAGI. The V gene end was trimmed by 6 bases and the J gene end by 8 bases; junction bases not matched to a gene: 7. The CDR3 is made up of 13 amino acids. CDR3 DNA: TGTGCCAGCAGACAGACAGGGGGGGTCGGCTACACCTTC. Protein: CASRQTGGVGYTF.

V is TRBV9 and J is TRBJ2-1; possibly TRBD2 for D (7 bases). In germline, CDR1 is SGDLS, CDR2 YYNGEE. V was cut by 0 bases and J by 6 bases, with 19 bases left in between. This CDR3 spans 17 amino acids. The CDR3 loop reads CASSVGWASGGFNEQFF. The CDR3 DNA reads TGTGCCAGCAGCGTAGGATGGGCGTCGGGGGGCTTCAATGAGCAGTTCTTC.

The genes are TRBV5-4 and TRBJ2-3, with a tentative D call TRBD2 (6 bases). The CDR3 runs 15 residues. CDR1 SGHNT and CDR2 YYREEE come from the germline V gene (reference sequence). Deletions cut 2 bases from V and 4 bases from J, with 14 bases between. CDR3 amino acids: CASSLTGEVADTQYF. CDR3 DNA sequence: TGTGCCAGCAGCTTAACGGGAGAGGTCGCAGATACGCAGTATTTT.

The chain carries TRBV27 and TRBJ2-7; 7 nucleotides line up with TRBD2. V gave up 2 bases and J gave up 4 bases; unmatched junction bases: 5. Germline values: CDR1 MNHEY, CDR2 SMNVEV (reference sequence). This CDR3 comprises 14 residues. CDR3 DNA sequence: TGTGCCAGCAGTTTAGGGGGGGTCTTATACGAGCAGTACTTC. Encoded protein: CASSLGGVLYEQYF.

The genes are TRBV18 and TRBJ2-5; no clear D. V dropped 6 bases and J dropped 3 bases, with 11 bases sitting between them. Germline V gene data show CDR1 as KGHSH and CDR2 as LQKENI. This CDR3 region has 13 residues. The CDR3 DNA follows: TGTGCCAGCTCTGGCCTTCAGGAAGAGACCCAGTACTTC. It yields the protein CASSGLQEETQYF. Drawing the rest from reference TRBV18 and TRBJ2-5, the complete variable domain is NAGVMQNPRHLVRRRGQEARLRCSPMKGHSHVYWYRQLPEEGLKFMVYLQKENIIDESGMPKERFSAEFPKEGPSILRIQQVVRGDSAAYFCASSGLQEETQYFGPGTRLLVL.

The chain combines TRBV9 with TRBJ1-1; D is ambiguous. Looked up from germline, CDR1 is SGDLS and CDR2 is YYNGEE. Trimming left V 7 bases short and J 1 base short, with 14 bases between. The CDR3 extends over 14 amino acids. The CDR3 loop is CASGIGDENTEAFF. DNA for the CDR3: TGTGCCAGCGGCATTGGAGACGAGAACACTGAAGCTTTCTTT.

The chain links TRBV2 to TRBJ1-5; D is undetermined. The CDR3 sequence is 11 residues long. V lost 6 bases and J lost 6, with 6 bases in between. CDR1 and CDR2 from the germline V gene are SNHLY and FYNNEI. This chain's CDR3 is CASRAGQPQHF. Here the CDR3 DNA reads TGTGCCAGCAGGGCAGGTCAGCCCCAGCATTTT.

The table lists this clone with a count of one. J is TRBJ1-6 and V is TRBV19, with no clear D. V was clipped by 6 bases and J by 2 bases, with 14 bases between them. This CDR3 is 16 amino acids long. CDR1 and CDR2 (germline): LNHDA, SQIVND (reference sequence). The CDR3 protein is CASRTGEETYNSPLHF. The CDR3, as DNA: TGTGCCAGTAGAACCGGGGAGGAGACCTATAATTCACCCCTCCACTTT.

The chain has TRBV27 and TRBJ2-7; 14 nucleotides line up with TRBD2. The CDR3 length is 18 residues. V lost 4 bases to trimming and J lost 6 bases; unmatched junction nucleotides: 14. Germline V CDR1 and CDR2: MNHEY, SMNVEV (reference sequence). The DNA for the CDR3 is TGTGCCAGCAGTTCGGGGGGCCGACTAGCGGGAGGGCCTAGCGAGCAGTACTTC. Translation: CASSSGGRLAGGPSEQYF.

This chain links TRBV28 with TRBJ2-7; 12 positions agree with TRBD2. CDR1 is MDHEN and CDR2 is SYDVKM in the germline V gene. V gave up 6 bases and J gave up 1 base; unmatched junction bases: 4. The CDR3 has 15 amino acids. CDR3 sequence: CASSPSGGVSYEQYF. The DNA of the CDR3 is TGTGCCAGCAGCCCTAGCGGGGGGGTTTCCTACGAGCAGTACTTC.